The TCR beta chain under discussion was sequenced for a study of low-dose radiotherapy and immunotherapy resistance in tumors. The time point denotes: after trial treatment. As for treatment: LDRT plus nivolumab, ipilimumab, low-dose cyclophosphamide and aspirin (RACIN trial). Treatment of the donors consisted of nivolumab and ipilimumab (plus aspirin, low-dose cyclophosphamide and low-dose radiotherapy). This clonotype has ten or more counts. First-strand cDNA relied on TRAV- and TRBV-specific primers spanning alpha and beta chains. TCR amplification involved 20 to 25 PCR cycles with a constant-region primer and V-primer adapter. Using its own MiXCR run on the reads, TCRdb lists one record per CDR3 protein. The sample holds 100,000 or so distinct CDR3 sequences, less than 25% seen once. This CDR3 comprises 15 residues. Trimming took off 1 base at V and 3 bases at J, with 12 bases between the two ends. Germline V gene lookup returns CDR1 MGHRA and CDR2 YSYEKL.

The chain recombines TRBV4-1 with TRBJ1-2; D is possibly TRBD1 (5 bases). Source: PBMCs, taken after low-dose radiotherapy plus immunotherapy. This clonotype was obtained from a male donor with prostate cancer. This chain's CDR3 is CASSQVSDSYYGYTF. The CDR3 bases are TGCGCCAGCAGCCAAGTATCCGACAGCTACTATGGCTACACCTTC.